The subject of this entry is one T cell receptor (beta chain). This clonotype was seen many times. This clone's antigen is unknown. There are no base qualities to consult, and no much larger clone falls within one base. This sample was included in a study of neurological immune-mediated disorders (dated by TCRdb to about 2019). Study-level background: Among the roughly 35 multiple sclerosis patients, approximately 30 had relapsing-remitting MS and 3 had secondary progressive MS. Peripheral blood TCR-beta repertoires from patients with HTLV-I-associated myelopathy (HAM/TSP), patients with multiple sclerosis, and healthy controls were compared in the study using UMI-based sequencing. The 90 to 120 TCR-beta libraries covered PBMC samples along with longitudinal samples, technical triplicates, and paired sorted CD4+ and CD8+ T-cell subsets. The cohort comprised approximately 67 subjects: about 14 HAM/TSP patients, some 34 multiple sclerosis patients and about 20 healthy controls.

Points the paper makes about the study in general: Expanded clones from different subjects shared no identical CDR3 amino acid sequences, which suggests that TCR-beta repertoires were private in all groups. TCR clonal expansion was highest in HAM/TSP patients and lowest in MS patients, with MS patients falling below even healthy controls. No association of the MS cluster with clinical or MRI features was observed, and the need for larger cohorts was stated by the authors. In phylogenetic analysis, the repertoires of 18 of 34 MS patients grouped into a cluster of related CDR3 sequences, which suggests a possible signature at the repertoire level.

Libraries from unsorted PBMCs were made from 2 million PBMCs kept in RNAlater at -80 degrees C until RNA extraction. Multiple sclerosis patients were enrolled in a US clinical protocol under which disease progression was evaluated by magnetic resonance imaging. Peripheral blood was subjected to Ficoll-Hypaque density gradient centrifugation to isolate PBMCs, which were then cryopreserved in liquid nitrogen. To synthesize cDNA, template-switch 5'RACE was performed with a primer carrying a 10-nucleotide random unique molecular identifier so that each TCR transcript was tagged. Every sequencing run covered 15-18 subjects and yielded more than 200 million TCR-beta sequences. The RNeasy kit was used for extraction of total RNA. The KAPA Real-time Library Amplification kit was used to amplify TCR-beta VDJ regions with primers targeting the TCR constant region and the 5'RACE anchor. Sample indexes and Illumina adaptors were added in a first PCR, after which library yield was increased in a second PCR. The roughly 650 bp TCR product was size-selected on a 2% E-gel SizeSelection system after Ampure bead purification. Before pooling, library quality was assessed on a Bioanalyzer, concentration was determined with Qubit, and library quantification was performed with the Kapa Library Quantification kit. An Illumina HiSeq 2500 was used to sequence the libraries paired-end at 2 x 150 bp. To increase sequence diversity, about 25-30% phiX was spiked into each library pool. Per the source publication's procedure: The UMI-based MiGEC pipeline processed quality-filtered reads and removed over 75% of raw TCR sequences during error correction. IMGT germline references were used for alignment of VDJ genes, and clonotypes were defined by a unique CDR3 amino acid sequence together with V-J genes. Clonal expansion, Shannon diversity, and CDR3 relatedness (CalcPairwiseDistances, ClusterSamples) were evaluated with VDJtools, and phylogenetic trees were built with CLCbio workbench. Expanded clones were defined as having at least 8 unique UMIs, based on coefficient-of-variation modelling across technical triplicates. TCRdb reprocessed the public reads (quality trimming at Q25 with fastp, clone calling with MiXCR) and kept in-frame beta chains. Under each unique CDR3 protein, matching rows form one entry showing the most common genes and DNA. TCRdb, not the original authors, processed these V and J calls. The sample records 100,000 or so distinct CDR3 sequences, roughly 4% of which are singletons. The top ten clones comprise approximately 5.9% of the sample.

The receptor was isolated from a woman aged 18-35 years with multiple sclerosis. The sequencing sample was made of PBMCs.

The CDR3 protein sequence reads: CSAYSGTSAYNEQFF. The DNA is as follows: TGCAGTGCTTACTCCGGGACTAGCGCCTACAATGAGCAGTTCTTC. The chain joins TRBV20-1 to TRBJ2-1; TRBD2 matches 10 bases in the middle. The germline V gene (reference sequence) gives CDR1 as DFQATT and CDR2 as SNEGSKA. Here V drops 5 bases and J drops 2 bases, and the junction holds 6 bases not matched to any gene. The CDR3 goes from the cysteine to the phenylalanine over 15 residues. CDR3 DNA only is kept here, 45 bases in frame from base 1.